One and the same sample provided the 8 T cell receptor beta chains below, sequenced in a study of control samples from healthy donors and cancer patients. Only in-frame clones appear in the TCRdb table, and some are missing; sequencing was by immunoSEQ multiplex PCR. The sample records over 150,000 clones, nearly 90% being singletons. Sequencing was carried out using blood. The receptors shown here come from a woman between 50 and 59 years old in good health.

The V gene is TRBV24-1, the J gene TRBJ2-3, with 8 bases that match TRBD2. Germline CDR1 KGHDR, CDR2 SFDVKD. CDR3 length: 15 residues. After removal of 4 bases from V and 6 bases from J, the junction contained 8 bases not matched to a gene. The CDR3 DNA is TGTGCCACCAGTGACCGCGGGGGGCCCCCGGATACGCAGTATTTT. This encodes CATSDRGGPPDTQYF.

The CDR3 protein is CASSARDRDSPLHF. The DNA of the CDR3 is TGTGCCAGCAGCGCCCGGGACAGGGACTCACCCCTCCACTTT. The rearrangement joins TRBV7-9 to TRBJ1-6; the match to TRBD1 covers 9 bases. This CDR3 is 14 amino acids long. V was pared by 5 bases and J by 10 bases, with 6 bases of the junction left unmatched. The germline V gene encodes CDR1 SEHNR and CDR2 FQNEAQ (reference sequence).

V gene TRBV11-2 combines with J gene TRBJ2-5; 10 nucleotides agree with TRBD2. J was trimmed by 2 bases and V by 2 bases; bases with no gene match: 2. The germline gives CDR1 SGHAT, CDR2 FQNNGV. The CDR3 runs to 15 residues. The CDR3 protein is CASSLPSGGQETQYF. The CDR3 DNA reads as TGTGCCAGCAGCTTACCTAGCGGGGGACAAGAGACCCAGTACTTC.

The chain combines TRBV7-9 with TRBJ1-5; D is unclear. V lost 5 bases and J lost 5, with 10 bases in between. Germline V gene lookup returns CDR1 SEHNR and CDR2 FQNEAQ (reference sequence). The CDR3 extends over 13 amino acids. The CDR3, as DNA: TGTGCCAGCAGCAGCGGGATTGATCAGCCCCAGCATTTT. This codes for CASSSGIDQPQHF.

The chain recombines TRBV9 with TRBJ2-5; 9 bases are shared with TRBD2. The CDR3 has 14 residues. Germline V gene data show CDR1 as SGDLS and CDR2 as YYNGEE. V lost 4 bases and J lost 4; bases outside the gene matches: 5. CDR3 nucleotides: TGTGCCAGCAGCCTCGGGACTAGCCGAGAGACCCAGTACTTC. This translates into CASSLGTSRETQYF.

This rearrangement joins TRBV5-1 to TRBJ2-3; weak D call: TRBD1 (5 bases). The germline gives CDR1 SGHRS, CDR2 YFSETQ. The ends were cut back, 9 bases at V and 3 bases at J, with 17 bases in the middle. This CDR3 region has 14 residues. In DNA, the CDR3 is TGCGCCATCGCCCGGGCCCCAGGGACAGATACGCAGTATTTT. Protein product: CAIARAPGTDTQYF.

This chain uses TRBV3-1 (or the pseudogene TRBV3-2) with TRBJ2-5; the match to TRBD2 covers 8 bases. Germline V gene sequence: CDR1 LGHDT, CDR2 YNNKEL (reference sequence). V lost 3 bases and J lost 7; bases outside the gene matches: 7. This CDR3 contains 14 residues. This CDR3 reads CASSHGAGGGTQYF. CDR3 coding DNA: TGTGCCAGCAGCCACGGTGCGGGGGGAGGGACCCAGTACTTC.

The chain is built from TRBV5-1 and TRBJ1-3; D call uncertain. V was pared by 4 bases and J by 0 bases, with 14 bases between. The CDR3 has 16 amino acids. Germline V lookup: CDR1 SGHRS, CDR2 YFSETQ. The CDR3 nucleotides are TGCGCCAGCAGCCCAAAATCTTCGAGCTCTGGAAACACCATATATTTT. Translating gives CASSPKSSSSGNTIYF.